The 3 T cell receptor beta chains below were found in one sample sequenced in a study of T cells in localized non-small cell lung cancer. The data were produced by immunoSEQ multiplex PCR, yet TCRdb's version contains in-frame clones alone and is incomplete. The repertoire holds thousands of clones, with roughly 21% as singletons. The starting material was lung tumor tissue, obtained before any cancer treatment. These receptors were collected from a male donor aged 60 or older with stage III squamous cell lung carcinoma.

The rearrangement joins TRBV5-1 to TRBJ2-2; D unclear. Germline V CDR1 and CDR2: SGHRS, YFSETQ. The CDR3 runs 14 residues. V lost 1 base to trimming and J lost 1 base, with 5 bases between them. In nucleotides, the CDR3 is TGCGCCAGCAGCTTGCAGGAGAACACCGGGGAGCTGTTTTTT. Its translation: CASSLQENTGELFF.

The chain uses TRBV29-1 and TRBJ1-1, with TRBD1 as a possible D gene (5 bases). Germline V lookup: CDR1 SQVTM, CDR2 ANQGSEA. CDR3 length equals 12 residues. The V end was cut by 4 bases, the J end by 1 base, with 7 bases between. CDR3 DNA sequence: TGCAGCGTTGGGGGCCAGAACACTGAAGCTTTCTTT. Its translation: CSVGGQNTEAFF.

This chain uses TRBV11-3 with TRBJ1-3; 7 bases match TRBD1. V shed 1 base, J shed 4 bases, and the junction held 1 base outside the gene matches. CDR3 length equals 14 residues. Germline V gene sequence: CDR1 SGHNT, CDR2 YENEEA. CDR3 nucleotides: TGTGCCAGCAGCTTAGGAGGGGGCGGAAACACCATATATTTT. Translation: CASSLGGGGNTIYF.